Listed below are T cell receptor beta chains from one sample, sequenced in a study of PD-L1 blockade in urothelial cancer. Method: immunoSEQ multiplex PCR; TCRdb's copy keeps in-frame clones and lacks some. This sample has some 100,000 clones, with around 93% found just once. The sequencing here drew on PBMCs, taken around atezolizumab (anti-PD-L1) treatment. The source of these receptors is a woman aged 80 or over with urothelial cancer. CDR3s include the opening cysteine and the closing phenylalanine or tryptophan. D genes are given only for firm matches. Clone size is not always given. Where it is, it says once, few, many or a class for expanded clones.

clone_size,v_call,j_call,d_call,cdr3_aa,cdr3_nt
-,TRBV14,TRBJ1-2,-,CASSLNPIDTNQDYGYTF,TGTGCCAGCAGCCTCAACCCTATAGACACCAATCAGGACTATGGCTACACCTTC
-,TRBV5-1,TRBJ2-7,-,CASSLEGDYEQYF,TGCGCCAGCAGCTTGGAGGGGGACTACGAGCAGTACTTC
-,TRBV6-5,TRBJ2-1,-,CASSYGGFNNEQFF,TGTGCCAGCAGTTACGGTGGCTTCAACAATGAGCAGTTCTTC
-,TRBV4-1,TRBJ2-1,TRBD1,CASSQESWGQGSEQFF,TGCGCCAGCAGCCAAGAAAGTTGGGGACAGGGGAGTGAGCAGTTCTTC
-,TRBV7-2,TRBJ2-1,TRBD2,CASSLAPGSSGSSYNEQFF,TGTGCCAGCAGCTTAGCTCCAGGTTCTAGCGGGAGTTCCTACAATGAGCAGTTCTTC
-,TRBV9,TRBJ2-5,TRBD2,CASSSGGGRPQYF,TGTGCCAGCAGCTCCGGCGGGGGTCGTCCCCAGTACTTC
-,TRBV10-3,TRBJ2-1,-,CAISDNNEQFF,TGTGCCATCAGTGACAACAATGAGCAGTTCTTC
-,TRBV19,TRBJ1-2,TRBD1,CASSRQKTGSPYGYTF,TGTGCCAGTAGTAGGCAAAAGACAGGGTCGCCTTATGGCTACACCTTC
once,TRBV2,TRBJ2-2,-,CASSEVWNTGELFF,TGTGCCAGCAGTGAAGTCTGGAACACCGGGGAGCTGTTTTTT
once,TRBV5-1,TRBJ2-2,-,CASSLGSGNTGELFF,TGCGCCAGCAGCTTGGGGAGCGGTAACACCGGGGAGCTGTTTTTT
-,TRBV10-3,TRBJ2-3,-,CAISETLDTQYF,TGTGCCATCAGTGAAACTCTAGATACGCAGTATTTT
-,TRBV7-3,TRBJ2-1,-,CASSAYGLLDNEQFF,TGTGCCAGCAGCGCCTACGGACTCCTCGACAATGAGCAGTTCTTC
-,TRBV9,TRBJ2-7,-,CASSVGASSGEQYF,TGTGCCAGCAGCGTAGGCGCTAGCTCCGGGGAGCAGTACTTC
-,TRBV6-4,TRBJ2-5,TRBD2,CASSDSRLAGSRGETQYF,TGTGCCAGCAGTGACTCGAGACTAGCGGGATCCCGGGGAGAGACCCAGTACTTC
-,TRBV11-2,TRBJ2-7,TRBD1,CASSLGQGAPYEQYF,TGTGCCAGCAGCTTGGGACAGGGGGCCCCCTACGAGCAGTACTTC
few,TRBV19,TRBJ1-1,-,CASQGRAERNTEAFF,TGTGCCAGTCAGGGGAGAGCGGAGAGGAACACTGAAGCTTTCTTT
-,TRBV27,TRBJ2-7,TRBD1,CASSRGRTYEQYF,TGTGCCAGCAGCAGGGGGCGCACCTACGAGCAGTACTTC
-,TRBV7-9,TRBJ1-2,-,CASSLVGGNYGYTF,TGTGCCAGCAGCTTAGTCGGCGGAAACTATGGCTACACCTTC
-,TRBV5-1,TRBJ2-1,TRBD1,CASSAYGAGGYNEQFF,TGCGCCAGCAGTGCCTACGGGGCAGGGGGTTACAATGAGCAGTTCTTC
once,TRBV5-5,TRBJ1-5,-,CASSLEADYQPQHF,TGTGCCAGCAGCTTGGAGGCAGACTATCAGCCCCAGCATTTT
-,TRBV7-6,TRBJ2-7,TRBD2,CASSSGTSGNLYEQYF,TGTGCCAGCAGCTCCGGGACTAGCGGAAACCTCTACGAGCAGTACTTC
-,TRBV27,TRBJ1-1,-,CASNRAGLDTEAFF,TGTGCCAGCAACAGGGCGGGTTTGGACACTGAAGCTTTCTTT
-,TRBV29-1,TRBJ2-3,-,CSGGEGDTQYF,TGCAGCGGCGGAGAAGGAGATACGCAGTATTTT
-,TRBV6-1,TRBJ2-2,-,CASKNTGELFF,TGTGCCAGTAAGAACACCGGGGAGCTGTTTTTT
-,TRBV19,TRBJ2-1,TRBD1,CASRPGTGGALRQFF,TGTGCCAGTAGACCCGGGACAGGGGGGGCGCTTCGGCAGTTCTTC
-,TRBV5-1,TRBJ2-1,-,CASSEGVHEQFF,TGCGCCAGCAGCGAGGGGGTCCATGAGCAGTTCTTC
-,TRBV28,TRBJ2-1,TRBD2,CASSPLVAGEYNEQFF,TGTGCCAGCAGTCCCCTAGTAGCGGGAGAGTACAATGAGCAGTTCTTC
-,TRBV18,TRBJ2-5,-,CASSGSRGGQETQYF,TGTGCCAGCTCAGGATCAAGGGGGGGCCAAGAGACCCAGTACTTC
-,TRBV2,TRBJ2-5,TRBD2,CASKVAGQGRETQYF,TGTGCCAGCAAGGTAGCGGGACAAGGGAGAGAGACCCAGTACTTC
-,TRBV2,TRBJ2-7,-,CASSENRAYEQYF,TGTGCCAGCAGTGAGAACAGGGCCTACGAGCAGTACTTC
-,TRBV11-2,TRBJ1-1,TRBD1,CASSLGTGGIIGTEAFF,TGTGCCAGCAGCTTAGGGACAGGCGGGATTATTGGCACTGAAGCTTTCTTT
-,TRBV5-1,TRBJ1-2,-,CASSLNQAVYGYTF,TGCGCCAGCAGCTTGAACCAGGCCGTCTATGGCTACACCTTC
-,TRBV15,TRBJ1-1,-,CAIRDLPSLDTEAFF,TGTGCCATCCGGGATCTCCCTTCCTTGGACACTGAAGCTTTCTTT
-,TRBV25-1,TRBJ2-5,-,CASSDPGLGNGETQYF,TGTGCCAGCAGTGACCCGGGACTGGGCAATGGTGAGACCCAGTACTTC
-,TRBV30,TRBJ1-5,-,CAWSVRGRQDSNQPQHF,TGTGCCTGGAGTGTAAGGGGCAGACAAGATAGCAATCAGCCCCAGCATTTT
once,TRBV5-1,TRBJ2-5,TRBD1,CASSLGDRAPQETQYF,TGCGCCAGCAGCTTGGGGGACAGGGCGCCTCAAGAGACCCAGTACTTC
-,TRBV19,TRBJ2-2,-,CASSTRTGTPNTGELFF,TGTGCCAGTAGTACCCGAACCGGGACTCCGAACACCGGGGAGCTGTTTTTT
-,TRBV6-1,TRBJ2-1,-,CASSVAEGVNEQFF,TGTGCCAGCAGTGTCGCGGAAGGGGTGAATGAGCAGTTCTTC
-,TRBV19,TRBJ1-1,TRBD1,CASRAGQENTEAFF,TGTGCCAGTAGAGCGGGACAGGAGAACACTGAAGCTTTCTTT
few,TRBV2,TRBJ1-3,-,CASSSPGNTIYF,TGTGCCAGCAGCTCTCCTGGAAACACCATATATTTT
-,TRBV29-1,TRBJ1-4,TRBD1,CSVEQGDEKLFF,TGCAGCGTTGAACAGGGGGATGAAAAACTGTTTTTT